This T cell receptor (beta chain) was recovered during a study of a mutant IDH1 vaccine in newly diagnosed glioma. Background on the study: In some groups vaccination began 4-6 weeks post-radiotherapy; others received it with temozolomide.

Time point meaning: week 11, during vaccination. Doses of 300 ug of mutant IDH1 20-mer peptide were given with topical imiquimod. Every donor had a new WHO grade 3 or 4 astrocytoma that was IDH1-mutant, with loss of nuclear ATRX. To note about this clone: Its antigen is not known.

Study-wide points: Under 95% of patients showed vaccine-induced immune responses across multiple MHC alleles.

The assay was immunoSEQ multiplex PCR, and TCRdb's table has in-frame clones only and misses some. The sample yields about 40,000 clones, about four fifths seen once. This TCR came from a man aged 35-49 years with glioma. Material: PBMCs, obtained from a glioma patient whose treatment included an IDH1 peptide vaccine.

CDR3 in DNA: TGTGCCAGCGGCTCTGTCAGCGGCAATGAGCAGTTCTTC. This encodes CASGSVSGNEQFF. This sequence joins TRBV9 and TRBJ2-1; possible D gene TRBD2, 5 bases. V gave up 7 bases and J gave up 6 bases, with 14 bases separating them. Germline lookup yields CDR1 SGDLS and CDR2 YYNGEE. CDR3 length equals 13 residues.